These 23 T cell receptor beta chains share one sample of origin, sequenced in a study of patients and donors after allogeneic stem cell transplantation. TCRdb called the RT-PCR reads again in MiXCR, with one record for every CDR3 protein. The sample has approximately 170,000 distinct CDR3 sequences, approximately 22% seen once. Input material: blood, either unsorted or a sorted T cell fraction (not recorded which). These receptors all come from a human donor who was either an allogeneic HSCT recipient or a stem cell or donor lymphocyte infusion donor (not recorded which). It is not recorded whose cells these are; they may come from a transplant donor.

This clonotype was recorded a few times. The genes are TRBV27 and TRBJ1-6; 8 nucleotides match TRBD1. This CDR3 is 16 amino acids long. V gave up 2 bases and J gave up 9 bases; unmatched junction bases: 9. Germline V gene data show CDR1 as MNHEY and CDR2 as SMNVEV (reference sequence). In nucleotides, the CDR3 is TGTGCCAGCAGTTTACTTGGACAGGGTCTTAGTTCACCCCTCCACTTT. Its protein is CASSLLGQGLSSPLHF.

The chain combines TRBV30 with TRBJ2-1, with TRBD2 as a possible D gene (5 bases). Germline V CDR1 and CDR2: GTSNPN, SVGIG (reference sequence). This CDR3 has 13 amino acids. V was shortened by 4 bases and J by 3 bases, with 10 bases between the two germline ends. CDR3 coding DNA: TGTGCCTGGAAAAGCGGAAGCTACAATGAGCAGTTCTTC. This codes for CAWKSGSYNEQFF.

The rearrangement uses TRBV20-1 and TRBJ1-6; no clear D. Germline CDR1 and CDR2: DFQATT and SNEGSKA (reference sequence). The CDR3 is 14 amino acids. V lost 3 bases to trimming and J lost 3 bases, with 9 bases between them. The CDR3 bases are TGCAGTGCTAGTCCCGATAGCTATAATTCACCCCTCCACTTT. Amino acid sequence: CSASPDSYNSPLHF.

This clonotype was recorded a few times. The chain recombines TRBV5-1 with TRBJ2-7; 7 bases align to TRBD1. The V gene end was trimmed by 4 bases and the J gene end by 2 bases; junction bases not matched to a gene: 9. The CDR3 length is 15 residues. The germline V gene encodes CDR1 SGHRS and CDR2 YFSETQ. DNA of the CDR3: TGCGCCAGCAGCGTGGGACAGCTCATTCCCTACGAGCAGTACTTC. This translates into CASSVGQLIPYEQYF.

This clonotype was seen more than once but under ten times. The J gene is TRBJ2-1, the V gene TRBV12-3 or TRBV12-4, with 15 positions matching TRBD2. With V trimmed by 6 bases and J by 3 bases, 3 bases remained unmatched. The CDR3 has 16 amino acids. Here the CDR3 DNA reads TGTGCCAGCAGCCCGGGACTAGCGGGGGGCTACAATGAGCAGTTCTTC. Translation: CASSPGLAGGYNEQFF.

This sequence joins TRBV2 and TRBJ1-6; a weak D match, TRBD1 (6 bases). Trimming left V 8 bases short and J 5 bases short, with 10 bases between. Germline V gives CDR1 SNHLY, CDR2 FYNNEI. The CDR3 consists of 13 residues. In DNA form, the CDR3 reads TGTGCCAGCTACCGGACAGATAATTCACCCCTCCACTTT. This sequence encodes CASYRTDNSPLHF.

This clonotype was counted between two and nine times. The rearrangement joins TRBV12-3 or TRBV12-4 to TRBJ2-1; a possible D gene is TRBD2 (5 bases). This CDR3 has 13 residues. Trimming removed 5 bases at V and 10 bases at J, with 15 bases between. CDR3 in DNA: TGTGCCAGCAGTCCAGTCGAGGGATTGGAGCAGTTCTTC. Its translation: CASSPVEGLEQFF.

This clonotype has just a few counts. V is TRBV25-1 and J is TRBJ1-2, with 11 bases that match TRBD1. This CDR3 is built from 15 residues. The junction had 8 bases not matched to a gene; V was cut back by 5 bases and J by 6 bases. The germline gives CDR1 MGHDK, CDR2 SYGVNS. Here the CDR3 DNA reads TGTGCCAGCAGTCCCCGGGACAGGGGGGGGGATGGCTACACCTTC. Amino acid sequence: CASSPRDRGGDGYTF.

This clonotype was observed a handful of times. The chain has TRBV20-1 and TRBJ1-6, with TRBD1 matching over 10 bases. V gave up 5 bases and J gave up 6 bases; unmatched junction bases: 7. The germline V gene has CDR1 DFQATT and CDR2 SNEGSKA (reference sequence). The CDR3 spans 15 residues. The CDR3 region is CSAQTGGMGNSPLHF. DNA of the CDR3: TGCAGTGCTCAGACAGGGGGCATGGGTAATTCACCCCTCCACTTT.

The J gene is TRBJ1-1, the V gene TRBV20-1; no firm D call. The V gene's germline CDR1 is DFQATT and CDR2 SNEGSKA (reference sequence). The CDR3 is 15 amino acids. Trimming cost V 1 base and J 0 bases, with 12 bases left between them. CDR3 coding DNA: TGCAGTGCTAGAGGAGGGCCTTCCATGAACACTGAAGCTTTCTTT. This sequence encodes CSARGGPSMNTEAFF.

V usage is TRBV12-3 or TRBV12-4 and J usage is TRBJ2-1; D may be TRBD2 (5 bases). With 3 bases removed from V and 0 bases from J, the gap between germline ends came to 12 bases. The CDR3 is 16 residues long. CDR3 sequence: CASSLLALGSYNEQFF. The DNA for the CDR3 is TGTGCCAGCAGTTTGCTAGCTCTTGGCTCCTACAATGAGCAGTTCTTC.

The J gene is TRBJ1-4, the V gene TRBV20-1; D unresolved. This CDR3 region has 14 residues. Germline V gene sequence: CDR1 DFQATT, CDR2 SNEGSKA (reference sequence). V was cut by 0 bases and J by 8 bases, with 13 bases left in between. CDR3 bases: TGCAGTGCTAGAGATGTAGGCGGAGTGGAAAAACTGTTTTTT. Its translation is CSARDVGGVEKLFF.

This clonotype was seen only a few times. The rearrangement joins TRBV25-1 to TRBJ1-1; D not certain. The ends were cut back, 8 bases at V and 1 base at J, with 20 bases in the middle. The CDR3 extends over 16 amino acids. The V gene's germline CDR1 is MGHDK and CDR2 SYGVNS. The CDR3 sequence: CASEPPAWLSNTEAFF. CDR3 coding DNA: TGTGCCAGCGAACCCCCCGCTTGGCTTTCGAACACTGAAGCTTTCTTT.

Many counts were recorded for this clonotype. CDR3 coding DNA: TGCAGTGCTACTTCCCCAAGATCGAGGCCTGAAGCTTTCTTT. Encoded protein: CSATSPRSRPEAFF. The genes are TRBV20-1 and TRBJ1-1; no clear D gene. The CDR3 spans 14 residues. CDR1 is DFQATT and CDR2 is SNEGSKA in the germline V gene (reference sequence). Trimming left V 4 bases short and J 6 bases short, with 18 bases between.

The chain recombines TRBV7-9 with TRBJ2-1; a possible D gene is TRBD2 (5 bases). Germline V gives CDR1 SEHNR, CDR2 FQNEAQ (reference sequence). V was pared by 2 bases and J by 10 bases, with 9 bases between. The CDR3 is made up of 12 amino acids. CDR3: CASSLRPGEQFF. The DNA of the CDR3 is TGTGCCAGCAGCTTACGGCCGGGGGAGCAGTTCTTC.

This clonotype was seen just once. V gene TRBV6-5 combines with J gene TRBJ2-6; possibly TRBD1 for D (6 bases). V was shortened by 6 bases and J by 1 base, with 13 bases between the two germline ends. CDR3 length: 16 amino acids. The V gene's germline CDR1 is MNHEY and CDR2 SVGAGI. Here the CDR3 reads CASRYLGGSGANVLTF. Written as DNA, the CDR3 is TGTGCCAGCAGGTATTTAGGGGGATCTGGGGCCAACGTCCTGACTTTC.

This clonotype has more than one count but fewer than ten. This chain links TRBV21-1 with TRBJ1-5; the tabulated D call, TRBD1, remains unverified against the DNA. TRBV21-1 is a known pseudogene. This CDR3 has 18 amino acids. In nucleotides, the CDR3 is TGTGCCAGCAGCAAAGAGGATAGGGGACAGGGGTCCAATCAGCCCCAGCATTTT. Amino acid sequence: CASSKEDRGQGSNQPQHF.

This clonotype was observed many times. This CDR3 is CASSEGFNYGYTF. The CDR3 DNA reads as TGTGCCAGCAGTGAGGGTTTCAACTATGGCTACACCTTC. V is TRBV25-1 and J is TRBJ1-2, with D hard to call. Germline V gene lookup returns CDR1 MGHDK and CDR2 SYGVNS. The length of the CDR3 is 13 residues. V lost 3 bases, J lost 2 bases, and 7 bases lay in between.

This chain joins TRBV5-1 and TRBJ2-5, with D possibly being TRBD1 or TRBD2 (5 bases each). Deletions cut 4 bases from V and 5 bases from J, with 18 bases between. From germline, CDR1 is SGHRS and CDR2 YFSETQ. The CDR3 has 15 amino acids. The CDR3 DNA reads as TGCGCCAGCAGCCGACAGTTGGCAGCGGTGGAGACCCAGTACTTC. It specifies CASSRQLAAVETQYF.

The chain combines TRBV20-1 with TRBJ1-1, with TRBD1 identical over 7 bases. The CDR3 consists of 15 residues. The trim removed 4 bases at V and 2 bases at J, leaving 10 bases unmatched. In germline, CDR1 is DFQATT, CDR2 SNEGSKA (reference sequence). The CDR3 is CSATFTQGGNTEAFF. Here the CDR3 DNA reads TGCAGTGCTACCTTCACCCAGGGGGGAAACACTGAAGCTTTCTTT.

V is TRBV12-3 or TRBV12-4 and J is TRBJ2-5, with D uncertain. The CDR3 extends over 15 amino acids. Trimming removed 0 bases from V and 1 base from J, with 9 bases in between. The CDR3 DNA reads TGTGCCAGCAGTTTAGCCCCTGACCTCCAAGAGACCCAGTACTTC. Translation gives CASSLAPDLQETQYF.

This clonotype was detected only a few times. V gene TRBV7-9 combines with J gene TRBJ1-1, with unresolved D. V was trimmed by 4 bases and J by 6 bases, leaving 15 bases between them. This CDR3 contains 14 residues. The V gene's germline CDR1 is SEHNR and CDR2 FQNEAQ (reference sequence). This CDR3 is CASSSGPDIAEAFF. The CDR3 DNA is TGTGCCAGCAGCTCTGGGCCCGACATCGCTGAAGCTTTCTTT.

Comment on this clonotype: Without the conserved terminal phenylalanine or tryptophan, this CDR3 likely stems from a read error. This chain joins TRBV5-1 and TRBJ1-1; D is possibly TRBD1 (6 bases). The CDR3 sequence is 13 residues long. V dropped 7 bases and J dropped 7 bases, with 17 bases sitting between them. Germline V gene sequence: CDR1 SGHRS, CDR2 YFSETQ. The DNA of the CDR3 is TGCGCCAGCTGCAGGACAGCTGATCATGAAGCTTTCTCT. This sequence encodes CASCRTADHEAFS.